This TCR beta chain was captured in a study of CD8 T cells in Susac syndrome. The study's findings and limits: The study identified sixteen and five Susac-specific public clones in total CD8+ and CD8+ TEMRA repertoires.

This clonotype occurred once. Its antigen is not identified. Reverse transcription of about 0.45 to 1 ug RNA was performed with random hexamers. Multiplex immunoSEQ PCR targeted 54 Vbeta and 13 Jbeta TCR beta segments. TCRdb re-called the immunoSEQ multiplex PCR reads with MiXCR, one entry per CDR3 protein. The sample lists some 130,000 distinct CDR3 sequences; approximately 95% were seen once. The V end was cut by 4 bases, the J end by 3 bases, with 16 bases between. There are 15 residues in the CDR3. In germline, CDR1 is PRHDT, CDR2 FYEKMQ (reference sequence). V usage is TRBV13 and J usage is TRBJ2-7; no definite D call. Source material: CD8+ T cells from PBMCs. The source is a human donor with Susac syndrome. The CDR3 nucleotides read TGTGCCAGCAGCTCCTCCGAGGCAGGACGCTACGAGCAGTACTTC. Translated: CASSSSEAGRYEQYF.